The sample holds a few counts of the clone carrying this T cell receptor (beta chain). No antigen is known for it. This specimen belongs to a study of blood T cells in healthy people across ages. It was with a sample-barcoded 5' primer and a J-beta primer mix that a second PCR of roughly 7 to 12 cycles was run. Each CDR3 protein gets one entry after TCRdb re-called the 5' RACE reads with MiXCR. The sample includes about 580,000 distinct CDR3 sequences, around half seen only once; the top ten take under 30%. The CDR3 loop spans 16 amino acids. The germline gives CDR1 SGHRS, CDR2 YFSETQ. Germline trimming cut 7 bases from V and 2 bases from J; bases unmatched to any gene: 10. Per-sample yields of isolated PBMCs were at least 6.5 million. Findings and limits, study-wide: Diversity was higher, and naive CD4+ cells more numerous, in long-lived donors than in aged donors.

This receptor was taken from a man older than 75 in good health. The chain joins TRBV5-1 to TRBJ2-7, with 12 bases aligning to TRBD2. What was sequenced was blood. The CDR3 coding sequence is TGCGCCAGCGCAAACCTACTAGCGGGGGGACCCTACGAGCAGTACTTC. Translated: CASANLLAGGPYEQYF.